This TCR beta chain emerged from a study of blood T cell repertoires in COVID-19. About the research overall: Specimens from acute and convalescent COVID-19 originated in the United States, Italy and Spain. T cells, B-cell-depleted T cells, or PBMCs supplied cDNA or gDNA.

Repertoires were generated with immunoSEQ multiplex PCR, while TCRdb's copy carries only in-frame clones and drops some. The sample has fewer than 200,000 clones; just under 85% are singletons. The CDR3 is 14 amino acids. CDR1 and CDR2 from the germline V gene are MNHNY and SVGAGI (reference sequence). V lost 2 bases to trimming and J lost 4 bases, with 10 bases between them. Recruited during active infection, patients (from Seattle) were subsequently followed longitudinally. The source is a woman aged 80 or over with COVID-19, enrolled during active disease. The chain joins TRBV6-6 to TRBJ2-3; D unresolved. Material: peripheral blood. The CDR3 DNA sequence: TGTGCCAGCAGTTACGGCGGCTGGCCAGATACGCAGTATTTT. Its protein product is CASSYGGWPDTQYF.